Detailed here is one T cell receptor (beta chain). Germline CDR1 reads LNHNV; CDR2 reads YYDKDF (reference sequence). Trimming stripped 6 bases from V and 7 bases from J, with 15 bases between. CDR3 length: 14 residues. Per the original methods: Researchers report that nucleated cell counts were estimated from reference gene primer amplification. Here immunoSEQ multiplex PCR was the method, and the copy in TCRdb shows in-frame clones only, minus some. V, J and clone size are taken as reported in that table, and D and trimming were inferred from the DNA itself. The sample lists over 300,000 clones; 89% were seen once. These data belong to a study of blood T cell repertoires in COVID-19. Study-wide background: Whether acute or convalescent, the COVID-19 samples came from the United States, Italy and Spain. The analysed material was cDNA or gDNA that came from T cells, B-cell-depleted T cells, or PBMCs.

The chain recombines TRBV15 with TRBJ2-2, with a weak D call TRBD1 (5 bases). The sequence was obtained from a man aged 18-30 years who had recovered from COVID-19. What was sequenced was peripheral blood. DNA of the CDR3: TGTGCCACCAGTTCAGGGCGAGAATACGGGGAGCTGTTTTTT. Its protein is CATSSGREYGELFF. The full variable domain, in which reference TRBV15 and TRBJ2-2 provide the parts outside the CDR3, is DAMVIQNPRYQVTQFGKPVTLSCSQTLNHNVMYWYQQKSSQAPKLLFHYYDKDFNNEADTPDNFQSRRPNTSFCFLDIRSPGLGDTAMYLCATSSGREYGELFFGEGSRLTVL.